One sample yielded the 24 T cell receptor beta chains listed below, sequenced in a study of identifying expanded T cells in peripheral blood. Some clones are missing from TCRdb's copy, which holds only in-frame ones; the method was immunoSEQ multiplex PCR. The data contain over 85,000 clones, more than 75% of them singletons. Sequenced: blood. Receptors originate from a person between 18 and 70 years old in good health.

The V call is TRBV5-6, the J call TRBJ2-1; unclear D gene. CDR3 size: 13 residues. Per the germline V gene, CDR1 is SGHDT and CDR2 is YYEEEE. With 10 bases removed from V and 9 bases from J, the gap between germline ends came to 20 bases. Written as DNA, the CDR3 is TGTGCCGGGAAAACCGGCCCCTTAGCTGAGCAGTTCTTC. Translation: CAGKTGPLAEQFF. The full variable domain, its missing parts supplied by reference TRBV5-6 and TRBJ2-1, is DAGVTQSPTHLIKTRGQQVTLRCSPKSGHDTVSWYQQALGQGPQFIFQYYEEEERQRGNFPDRFSGHQFPNYSSELNVNALLLGDSALYLCAGKTGPLAEQFFGPGTRLTVL.

The chain has TRBV29-1 and TRBJ1-2, with a tentative D call TRBD1 (5 bases). This CDR3 region has 16 residues. The V end lost 1 base, the J end lost 6 bases, and 21 bases lay between the germline ends. Germline V lookup: CDR1 SQVTM, CDR2 ANQGSEA. The CDR3 region has the DNA TGCAGCGTTGAAGGGGGCTCAGGAGCCGGCCGAGATGGCTACACCTTC. Encoded protein: CSVEGGSGAGRDGYTF. The full variable domain, completed using reference TRBV29-1 and TRBJ1-2, is SAVISQKPSRDICQRGTSLTIQCQVDSQVTMMFWYRQQPGQSLTLIATANQGSEATYESGFVIDKFPISRPNLTFSTLTVSNMSPEDSSIYLCSVEGGSGAGRDGYTFGSGTRLTVV.

CDR3 nucleotide sequence: TGTGCCAGCACCCCGGCGAGCTACGAGCAGTACTTC. Encoded protein: CASTPASYEQYF. The gene calls are TRBV2 and TRBJ2-7; no firm D call. The CDR3 is 12 residues long. CDR1 is SNHLY, CDR2 FYNNEI, per germline. V gave up 7 bases and J gave up 3 bases, with 10 bases separating them.

This chain connects TRBV10-1 to TRBJ2-7; D remains unclear. Germline lookup yields CDR1 WNHNN and CDR2 SYGVQD (reference sequence). V shed 0 bases and J shed 3 bases, with 6 bases lying between them. There are 13 residues in the CDR3. CDR3 residues: CASSESGRYEQYF. DNA for the CDR3: TGCGCCAGCAGTGAGTCGGGCCGCTACGAGCAGTACTTC.

The gene calls are TRBV11-2 and TRBJ2-5; 8 positions agree with TRBD1. Germline lookup yields CDR1 SGHAT and CDR2 FQNNGV. Trimming took 1 base from V and 3 from J; bases not matched to a gene: 4. This CDR3 is built from 15 residues. Here the CDR3 reads CASSLGQGRKETQYF. The CDR3 region has the DNA TGTGCCAGCAGCTTAGGACAGGGGAGGAAAGAGACCCAGTACTTC. The full variable domain, completed using reference TRBV11-2 and TRBJ2-5, is EAGVAQSPRYKIIEKRQSVAFWCNPISGHATLYWYQQILGQGPKLLIQFQNNGVVDDSQLPKDRFSAERLKGVDSTLKIQPAKLEDSAVYLCASSLGQGRKETQYFGPGTRLLVL.

The V gene is TRBV10-3, the J gene TRBJ1-1; no firm D call. This CDR3 has 13 amino acids. Trimming took 0 bases from V and 6 from J, leaving 8 bases between them. The germline V gene encodes CDR1 ENHRY and CDR2 SYGVKD. CDR3 in DNA: TGTGCCATCAGTGAGTCGATTCTCTCTGAAGCTTTCTTT. Its protein product is CAISESILSEAFF.

V is TRBV4-1 and J is TRBJ2-2; no clear D. Trimming stripped 2 bases from V and 5 bases from J, with 12 bases between. The CDR3 sequence is 15 residues long. The germline CDR1 and CDR2 sequences are MGHRA and YSYEKL. CDR3 coding DNA: TGCGCCAGCAGCCAACTTACCGTGGGGACCGGGGAGCTGTTTTTT. This codes for CASSQLTVGTGELFF.

V gene TRBV7-9 combines with J gene TRBJ1-2; D gene unclear. Germline CDR1 is SEHNR and CDR2 is FQNEAQ (reference sequence). Trimming cost V 10 bases and J 3 bases, with 21 bases left between them. The length of the CDR3 is 15 residues. Here the CDR3 reads CATSRRRGKDYGYTF. The CDR3 nucleotides read TGTGCCACCTCACGCCGGCGGGGTAAGGACTATGGCTACACCTTC. The whole variable domain, remainder taken from reference TRBV7-9 and TRBJ1-2, is DTGVSQNPRHKITKRGQNVTFRCDPISEHNRLYWYRQTLGQGPEFLTYFQNEAQLEKSRLLSDRFSAERPKGSFSTLEIQRTEQGDSAMYLCATSRRRGKDYGYTFGSGTRLTVV.

The chain has TRBV27 and TRBJ1-2, with D perhaps matching TRBD1 (6 bases). The CDR3 loop spans 12 amino acids. CDR1 is MNHEY, CDR2 SMNVEV, per germline (reference sequence). Trimming shortened V by 5 bases and J by 8 bases, and 12 bases separated the two germline ends. As DNA, the CDR3 is TGTGCCAGCAGTCGTCAGGGGAGAGGCTACACCTTC. It translates to CASSRQGRGYTF.

The V gene is TRBV7-2, the J gene TRBJ2-1; 7 bases line up with TRBD1. This CDR3 spans 14 amino acids. V dropped 1 base and J dropped 9; count of bases not matched to a gene: 6. Germline CDR1 is SGHTA and CDR2 is FQGNSA. CDR3 sequence reads: CASSLGQGLGEQFF. The CDR3 DNA reads TGTGCCAGCAGCTTAGGACAGGGATTAGGTGAGCAGTTCTTC.

This clone has just one count. The chain carries TRBV19 and TRBJ2-1, with 10 bases lining up with TRBD2. V gave up 2 bases and J gave up 4 bases; unmatched junction bases: 8. The V gene's germline CDR1 is LNHDA and CDR2 SQIVND (reference sequence). The CDR3 has 17 amino acids. In nucleotides, the CDR3 is TGTGCCAGTAGTATACCTAGCGGGGGCCCCAGGTACAATGAGCAGTTCTTC. This sequence encodes CASSIPSGGPRYNEQFF.

This chain links TRBV6-5 with TRBJ1-2; D may be TRBD1 (5 bases). This CDR3 region has 13 residues. V was trimmed by 10 bases and J by 3 bases, leaving 15 bases between them. Germline lookup yields CDR1 MNHEY and CDR2 SVGAGI. The CDR3: CATQAGVDYGYTF. The CDR3 coding sequence is TGTGCCACCCAAGCGGGGGTTGACTATGGCTACACCTTC.

This chain links TRBV7-2 with TRBJ2-1; TRBD2 is a possible D gene (7 bases). The V end was cut by 7 bases, the J end by 5 bases, with 18 bases between. The CDR3 sequence is 15 residues long. Germline V gives CDR1 SGHTA, CDR2 FQGNSA. CDR3 DNA: TGTGCCAGCAAAACCGGGGGGCCTACTAACAATGAGCAGTTCTTC. It translates to CASKTGGPTNNEQFF.

The rearrangement uses TRBV4-1 and TRBJ2-7; tentative D call: TRBD1 (6 bases). This CDR3 comprises 15 residues. CDR1 and CDR2 (germline): MGHRA, YSYEKL. The ends were cut back, 3 bases at V and 7 bases at J, with 19 bases in the middle. The DNA of the CDR3 is TGCGCCAGCAGCCACCCGGCGAGGGGGATTGGGGAGCAGTACTTC. It specifies CASSHPARGIGEQYF.

The rearrangement uses TRBV19 and TRBJ2-3; either TRBD1 or TRBD2 may supply D (5 bases each). CDR1 is LNHDA and CDR2 is SQIVND in the germline V gene (reference sequence). Trimming took off 7 bases at V and 8 bases at J, with 13 bases between the two ends. CDR3 length equals 12 residues. The CDR3 is CASTPGGATQYF. The CDR3 coding sequence is TGTGCCAGTACCCCTGGGGGAGCTACGCAGTATTTT.

The J gene is TRBJ2-1, the V gene TRBV10-3; possibly TRBD2 for D (6 bases). Germline loops: CDR1 ENHRY, CDR2 SYGVKD. CDR3 size: 14 residues. Trimming took off 4 bases at V and 6 bases at J, with 13 bases between the two ends. CDR3 protein: CAISGGDAFNEQFF. CDR3 DNA: TGTGCCATCAGTGGCGGGGACGCATTCAATGAGCAGTTCTTC.

The chain joins TRBV27 to TRBJ2-7, with TRBD1 as a possible D gene (6 bases). CDR1 is MNHEY and CDR2 is SMNVEV in the germline V gene (reference sequence). V shed 6 bases and J shed 6 bases, with 12 bases lying between them. There are 12 residues in the CDR3. The CDR3 coding sequence is TGTGCCAGCAGCTGGGACATGCGCGAGCAGTACTTC. This gives the protein CASSWDMREQYF.

The J gene is TRBJ2-7, the V gene TRBV7-9; a weak D match, TRBD2 (6 bases). CDR3 size: 14 residues. Trimming cost V 3 bases and J 1 base, with 10 bases left between them. From germline, CDR1 is SEHNR and CDR2 FQNEAQ (reference sequence). In DNA form, the CDR3 reads TGTGCCAGCAGCTTTCGGGACTCATCCTACGAGCAGTACTTC. Translating it yields CASSFRDSSYEQYF.

The rearrangement joins TRBV4-3 to TRBJ1-1, with 9 nucleotides matching TRBD1. The CDR3 has 14 amino acids. The germline gives CDR1 LGHNA, CDR2 YSLEER. V was clipped by 2 bases and J by 9 bases; unmatched bases: 7. CDR3 sequence reads: CASSQTGGAGKAFF. For the CDR3, the DNA is TGCGCCAGCAGCCAAACAGGGGGCGCTGGAAAAGCTTTCTTT.

The V and J genes are TRBV19 and TRBJ1-4; D call uncertain. Per germline, CDR1 LNHDA and CDR2 SQIVND (reference sequence). The germline V and J ends were trimmed by 5 bases and 8 bases, with 12 bases remaining between them. The CDR3 has 13 amino acids. The CDR3 spells CASSGRSLEKLFF. For the CDR3, the DNA is TGTGCCAGTAGTGGCCGGTCTCTAGAAAAACTGTTTTTT. The full variable domain, its missing parts supplied by reference TRBV19 and TRBJ1-4, is DGGITQSPKYLFRKEGQNVTLSCEQNLNHDAMYWYRQDPGQGLRLIYYSQIVNDFQKGDIAEGYSVSREKKESFPLTVTSAQKNPTAFYLCASSGRSLEKLFFGSGTQLSVL.

The J gene is TRBJ1-1, the V gene TRBV6-1; maybe TRBD1 (5 bases). The V end was cut by 3 bases, the J end by 7 bases, with 15 bases between. The CDR3 is 14 residues long. The germline V gene encodes CDR1 MNHNS and CDR2 SASEGT. The CDR3, as DNA: TGTGCCAGCAGTGAGGTGCAGGGTGTAGGTGAAGCTTTCTTT. It translates to CASSEVQGVGEAFF.

The V and J genes are TRBV7-2 and TRBJ2-7; 7 bases fit TRBD2. Trimming cost V 6 bases and J 7 bases; bases outside gene matches: 9. The CDR3 consists of 13 residues. Germline V gives CDR1 SGHTA, CDR2 FQGNSA. CDR3 sequence reads: CASSPSGGWEQYF. In DNA form, the CDR3 reads TGTGCCAGCAGTCCCTCCGGGGGGTGGGAGCAGTACTTC.

V is TRBV10-3 and J is TRBJ2-4; D ambiguous. CDR1 is ENHRY and CDR2 is SYGVKD in the germline V gene. Trimming pared 0 bases from V and 0 bases from J, leaving 15 bases between. This CDR3 comprises 18 residues. Here the CDR3 DNA reads TGTGCCATCAGTGAGTCCGAATTAGGCATCCTAGCCAAAAACATTCAGTACTTC. Protein: CAISESELGILAKNIQYF.

V and J are TRBV7-2 and TRBJ2-7, with D perhaps TRBD2 (6 bases). This CDR3 is built from 13 residues. Germline V gene sequence: CDR1 SGHTA, CDR2 FQGNSA. V lost 1 base and J 7 bases, leaving 11 bases between the germline ends. This CDR3 is CASSLGGLLEQYF. CDR3 coding DNA: TGTGCCAGCAGCTTAGGAGGACTATTAGAGCAGTACTTC. Filled out from reference TRBV7-2 and TRBJ2-7, the complete variable domain reads GAGVSQSPSNKVTEKGKDVELRCDPISGHTALYWYRQSLGQGLEFLIYFQGNSAPDKSGLPSDRFSAERTGGSVSTLTIQRTQQEDSAVYLCASSLGGLLEQYFGPGTRLTVT.